This T cell receptor beta chain was captured in a study of T cell repertoires in cytomegalovirus infection. Study as a whole: Indications came from public TCR beta signatures; they pointed to CMV infection and to a matching HLA type. General study results and limits: Cumulative frequency (of public TCR beta family members) identified carriers of CMV plus the relevant HLA.

Germline CDR1 reads SGHVS; CDR2 reads FQNEAQ. The CDR3 is 17 residues long. The junction had 12 bases not matched to a gene; V was cut back by 5 bases and J by 0 bases. TCRdb used MiXCR to reprocess the reads, holding one entry per CDR3 protein. The data hold fewer than 250,000 distinct CDR3 sequences, with 9% to 15% observed a single time. This clonotype was seen ten or more times. Its antigen is currently unknown. Sequenced: PBMCs. The chain carries TRBV7-8 and TRBJ1-2; 7 bases match TRBD1. The receptor's source is a human donor in good health (CMV status not recorded). Some clones in this sample may be carry-over from other donors' samples. The CDR3 reads CASSHLIRDRANYGYTF. In DNA form, the CDR3 reads TGTGCCAGCAGCCACTTAATAAGAGACAGGGCTAACTATGGCTACACCTTC.